Below, one TCR beta chain is given with its context. Antigen specificity is unknown. The data were taken from a study of T cell repertoires in cytomegalovirus infection. Each CDR3 protein is one row after TCRdb ran MiXCR on the reads. The table includes approximately 350,000 distinct CDR3 sequences, about 35% detected once. CDR1 MNHEY and CDR2 SVGEGT come from the germline V gene. V gave up 2 bases and J gave up 9 bases; unmatched junction bases: 13. The CDR3 totals 17 residues. The source material was cultured PBMCs, sampled from culture after CMV antigen stimulation. The TCR originated in a human donor in good health (CMV status not recorded). Some clones in this sample may be carry-over from other donors' samples. The chain recombines TRBV6-2 or TRBV6-3 with TRBJ1-6; 7 bases are a match to TRBD1. CDR3 coding DNA: TGTGCCAGCAGTTACGGGACAGTCGTTTCAGCATCTTCACCCCTCCACTTT. It yields the protein CASSYGTVVSASSPLHF.